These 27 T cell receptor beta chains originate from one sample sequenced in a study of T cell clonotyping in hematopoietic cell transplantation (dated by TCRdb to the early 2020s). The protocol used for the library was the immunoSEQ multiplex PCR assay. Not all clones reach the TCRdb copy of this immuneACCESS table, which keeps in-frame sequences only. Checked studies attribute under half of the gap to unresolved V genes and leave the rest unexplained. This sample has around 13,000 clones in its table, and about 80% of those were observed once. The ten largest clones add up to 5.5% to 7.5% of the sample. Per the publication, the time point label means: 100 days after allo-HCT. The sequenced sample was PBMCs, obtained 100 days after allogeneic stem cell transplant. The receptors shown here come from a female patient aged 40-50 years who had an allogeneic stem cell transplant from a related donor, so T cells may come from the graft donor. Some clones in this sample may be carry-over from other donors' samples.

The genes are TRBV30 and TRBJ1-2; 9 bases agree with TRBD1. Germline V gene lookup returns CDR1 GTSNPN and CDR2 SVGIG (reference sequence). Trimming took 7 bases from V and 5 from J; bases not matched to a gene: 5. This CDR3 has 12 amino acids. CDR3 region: CASGQGRYGYTF. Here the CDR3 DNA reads TGTGCCTCGGGACAGGGACGGTATGGCTACACCTTC.

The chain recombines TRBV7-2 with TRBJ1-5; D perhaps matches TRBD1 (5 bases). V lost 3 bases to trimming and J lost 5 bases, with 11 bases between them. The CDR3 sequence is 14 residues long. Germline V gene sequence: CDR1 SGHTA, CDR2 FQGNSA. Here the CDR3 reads CASSLTGGDQPQHF. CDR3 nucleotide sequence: TGTGCCAGCAGCTTGACTGGGGGAGATCAGCCCCAGCATTTT.

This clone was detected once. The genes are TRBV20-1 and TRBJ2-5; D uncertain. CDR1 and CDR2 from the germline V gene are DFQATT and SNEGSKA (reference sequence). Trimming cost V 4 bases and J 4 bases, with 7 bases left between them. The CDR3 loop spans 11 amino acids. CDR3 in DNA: TGCAGTGCTATCTGGGGAGAGACCCAGTACTTC. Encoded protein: CSAIWGETQYF.

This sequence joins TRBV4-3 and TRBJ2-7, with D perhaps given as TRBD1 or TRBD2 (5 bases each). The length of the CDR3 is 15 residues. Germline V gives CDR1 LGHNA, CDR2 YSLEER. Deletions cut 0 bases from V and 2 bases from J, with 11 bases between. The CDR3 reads CASSQDWGSAYEQYF. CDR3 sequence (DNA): TGCGCCAGCAGCCAAGACTGGGGGAGCGCCTACGAGCAGTACTTC.

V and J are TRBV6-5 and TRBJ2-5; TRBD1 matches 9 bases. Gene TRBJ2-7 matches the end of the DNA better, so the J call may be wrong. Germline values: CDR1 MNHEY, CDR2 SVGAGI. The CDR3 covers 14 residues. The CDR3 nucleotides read TGTGCCAGCAGCCGGGGACAGGGTCCCTACGAGCAGTACTTC. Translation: CASSRGQGPYEQYF.

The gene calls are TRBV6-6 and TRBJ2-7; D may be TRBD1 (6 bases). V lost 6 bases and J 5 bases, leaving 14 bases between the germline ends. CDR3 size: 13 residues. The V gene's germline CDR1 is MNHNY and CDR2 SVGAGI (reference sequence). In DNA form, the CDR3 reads TGTGCCAGCAGCCCGCAGGGGTTCGACGAGCAGTACTTC. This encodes CASSPQGFDEQYF.

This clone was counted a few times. This CDR3 reads CASSQGSRLGTQYF. DNA of the CDR3: TGCGCCAGCAGCCAAGGGTCACGGCTCGGTACGCAGTATTTT. The gene calls are TRBV4-3 and TRBJ2-3; D unclear. Germline V CDR1 and CDR2: LGHNA, YSLEER. CDR3 length: 14 amino acids. Trimming stripped 1 base from V and 8 bases from J, with 13 bases between.

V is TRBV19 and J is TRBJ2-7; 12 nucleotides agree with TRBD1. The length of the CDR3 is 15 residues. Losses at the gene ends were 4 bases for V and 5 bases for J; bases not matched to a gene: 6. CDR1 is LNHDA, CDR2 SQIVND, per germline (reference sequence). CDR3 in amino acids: CASSTAGTGGDEQYF. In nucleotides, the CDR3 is TGTGCCAGTAGTACCGCGGGGACAGGGGGCGACGAGCAGTACTTC.

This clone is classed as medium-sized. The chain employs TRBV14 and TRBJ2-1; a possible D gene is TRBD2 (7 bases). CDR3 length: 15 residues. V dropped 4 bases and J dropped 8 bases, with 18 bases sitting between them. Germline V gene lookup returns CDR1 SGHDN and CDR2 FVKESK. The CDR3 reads CASSRRAGHWDEQFF. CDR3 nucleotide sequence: TGTGCCAGCAGCCGACGAGCGGGACACTGGGATGAGCAGTTCTTC. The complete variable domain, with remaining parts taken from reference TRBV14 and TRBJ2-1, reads EAGVTQFPSHSVIEKGQTVTLRCDPISGHDNLYWYRRVMGKEIKFLLHFVKESKQDESGMPNNRFLAERTGGTYSTLKVQPAELEDSGVYFCASSRRAGHWDEQFFGPGTRLTVL.

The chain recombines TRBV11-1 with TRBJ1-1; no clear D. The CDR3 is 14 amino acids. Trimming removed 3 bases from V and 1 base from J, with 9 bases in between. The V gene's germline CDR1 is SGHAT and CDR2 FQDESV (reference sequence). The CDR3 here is CASSFGLKNTEAFF. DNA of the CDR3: TGTGCCAGCAGCTTCGGCCTTAAGAACACTGAAGCTTTCTTT.

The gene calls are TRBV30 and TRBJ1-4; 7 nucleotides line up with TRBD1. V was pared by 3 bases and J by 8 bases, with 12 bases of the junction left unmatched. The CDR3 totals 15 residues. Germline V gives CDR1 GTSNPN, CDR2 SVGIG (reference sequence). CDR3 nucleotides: TGTGCCTGGAGGAGGTTGGAGGGGGCCGGAGAAAAACTGTTTTTT. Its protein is CAWRRLEGAGEKLFF.

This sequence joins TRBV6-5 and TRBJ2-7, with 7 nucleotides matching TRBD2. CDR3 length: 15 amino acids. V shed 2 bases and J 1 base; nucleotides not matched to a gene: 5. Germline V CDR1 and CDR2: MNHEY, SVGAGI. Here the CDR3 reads CASSYVGGSSYEQYF. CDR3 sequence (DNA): TGTGCCAGCAGTTACGTGGGCGGGAGTTCCTACGAGCAGTACTTC.

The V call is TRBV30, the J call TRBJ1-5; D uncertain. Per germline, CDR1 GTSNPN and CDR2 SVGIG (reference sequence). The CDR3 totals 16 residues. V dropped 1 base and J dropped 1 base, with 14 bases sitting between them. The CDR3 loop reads CAWSEGRPGSNQPQHF. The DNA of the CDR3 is TGTGCCTGGAGTGAAGGGCGACCGGGGAGCAATCAGCCCCAGCATTTT.

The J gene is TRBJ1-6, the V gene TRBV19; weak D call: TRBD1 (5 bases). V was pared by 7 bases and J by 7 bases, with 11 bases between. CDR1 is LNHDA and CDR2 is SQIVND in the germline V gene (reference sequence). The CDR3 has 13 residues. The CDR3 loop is CASTPEGNSPLHF. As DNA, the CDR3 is TGTGCCAGTACACCCGAGGGGAATTCACCCCTCCACTTT.

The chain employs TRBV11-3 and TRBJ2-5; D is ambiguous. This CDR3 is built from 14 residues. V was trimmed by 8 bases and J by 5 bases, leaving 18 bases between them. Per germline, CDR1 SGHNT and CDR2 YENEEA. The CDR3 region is CASGPKGFGETQYF. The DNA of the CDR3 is TGTGCCAGCGGCCCCAAGGGTTTTGGTGAGACCCAGTACTTC.

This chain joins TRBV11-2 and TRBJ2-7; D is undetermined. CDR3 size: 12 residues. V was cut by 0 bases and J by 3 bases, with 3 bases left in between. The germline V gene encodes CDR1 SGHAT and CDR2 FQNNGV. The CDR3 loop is CASSLDRYEQYF. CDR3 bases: TGTGCCAGCAGCTTAGATCGCTACGAGCAGTACTTC.

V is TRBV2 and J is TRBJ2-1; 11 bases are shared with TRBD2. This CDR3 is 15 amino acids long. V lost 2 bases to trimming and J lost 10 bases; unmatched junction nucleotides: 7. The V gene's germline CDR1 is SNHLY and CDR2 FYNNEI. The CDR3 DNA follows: TGTGCCAGCAGTGAACTCGGGCTAGCGGGGGGCGAGCAGTTCTTC. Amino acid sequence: CASSELGLAGGEQFF.

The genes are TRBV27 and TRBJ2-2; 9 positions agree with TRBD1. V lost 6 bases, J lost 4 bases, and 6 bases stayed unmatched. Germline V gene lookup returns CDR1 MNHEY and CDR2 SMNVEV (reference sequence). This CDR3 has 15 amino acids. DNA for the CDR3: TGTGCCAGCAGCCGGACAGGGGAGGCCACCGGGGAGCTGTTTTTT. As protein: CASSRTGEATGELFF.

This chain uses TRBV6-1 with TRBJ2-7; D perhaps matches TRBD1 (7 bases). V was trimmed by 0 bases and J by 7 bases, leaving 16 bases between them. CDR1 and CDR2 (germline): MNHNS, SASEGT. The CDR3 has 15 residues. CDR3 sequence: CASSEAEGAVGEQYF. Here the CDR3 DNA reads TGTGCCAGCAGTGAAGCGGAGGGGGCGGTTGGAGAGCAGTACTTC.

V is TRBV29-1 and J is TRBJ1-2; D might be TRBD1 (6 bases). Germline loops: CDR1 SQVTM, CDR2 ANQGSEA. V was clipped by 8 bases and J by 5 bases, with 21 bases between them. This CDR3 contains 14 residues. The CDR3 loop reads CSTPVGGQDYGYTF. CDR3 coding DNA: TGCAGCACCCCGGTGGGGGGCCAAGATTATGGCTACACCTTC.

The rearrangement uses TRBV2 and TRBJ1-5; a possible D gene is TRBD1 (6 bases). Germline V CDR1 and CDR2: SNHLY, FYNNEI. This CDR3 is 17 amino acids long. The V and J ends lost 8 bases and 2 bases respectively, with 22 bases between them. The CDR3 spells CASSPGQTPGGNQPQHF. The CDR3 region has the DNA TGTGCCAGCTCTCCTGGACAGACCCCTGGGGGCAATCAGCCCCAGCATTTT.

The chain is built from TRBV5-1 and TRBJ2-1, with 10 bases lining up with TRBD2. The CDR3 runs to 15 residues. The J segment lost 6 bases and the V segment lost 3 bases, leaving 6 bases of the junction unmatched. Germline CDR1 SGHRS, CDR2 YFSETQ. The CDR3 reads CASSSDSGGSNEQFF. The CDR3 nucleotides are TGCGCCAGCAGCTCCGATAGCGGGGGGTCCAATGAGCAGTTCTTC.

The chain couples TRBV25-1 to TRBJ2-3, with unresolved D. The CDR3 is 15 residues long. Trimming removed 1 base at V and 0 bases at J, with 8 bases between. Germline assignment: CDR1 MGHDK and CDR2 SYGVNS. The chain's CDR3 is CASSELGLSTDTQYF. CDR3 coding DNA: TGTGCCAGCAGTGAATTGGGCCTTAGCACAGATACGCAGTATTTT.

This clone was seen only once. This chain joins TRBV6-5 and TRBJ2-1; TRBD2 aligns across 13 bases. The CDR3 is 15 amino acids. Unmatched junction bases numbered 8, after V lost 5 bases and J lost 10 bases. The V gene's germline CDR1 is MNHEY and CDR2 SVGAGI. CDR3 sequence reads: CASSATSGRKKEQFF. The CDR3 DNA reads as TGTGCCAGCAGTGCGACTAGCGGGAGGAAGAAGGAGCAGTTCTTC.

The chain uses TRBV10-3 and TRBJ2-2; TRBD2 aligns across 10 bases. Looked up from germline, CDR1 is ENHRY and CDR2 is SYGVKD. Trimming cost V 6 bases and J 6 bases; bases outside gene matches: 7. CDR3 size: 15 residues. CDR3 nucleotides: TGTGCCATCAGGACCGGGACTAGCGCGTCCGGGGAGCTGTTTTTT. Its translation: CAIRTGTSASGELFF.

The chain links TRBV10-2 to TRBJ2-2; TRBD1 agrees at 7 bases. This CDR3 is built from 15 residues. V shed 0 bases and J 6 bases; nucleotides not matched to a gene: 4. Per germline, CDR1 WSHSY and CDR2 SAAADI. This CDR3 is CASSESRGYAGELFF. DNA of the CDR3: TGCGCCAGCAGTGAGTCCAGGGGGTACGCCGGGGAGCTGTTTTTT.

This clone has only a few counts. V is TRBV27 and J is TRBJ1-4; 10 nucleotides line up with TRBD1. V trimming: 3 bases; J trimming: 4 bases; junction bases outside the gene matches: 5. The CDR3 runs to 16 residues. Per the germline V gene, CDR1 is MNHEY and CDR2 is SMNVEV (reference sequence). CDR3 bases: TGTGCCAGCAGTTTCGACAGGGGGCGGGTTAATGAAAAACTGTTTTTT. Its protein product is CASSFDRGRVNEKLFF. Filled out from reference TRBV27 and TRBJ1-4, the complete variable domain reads EAQVTQNPRYLITVTGKKLTVTCSQNMNHEYMSWYRQDPGLGLRQIYYSMNVEVTDKGDVPEGYKVSRKEKRNFPLILESPSPNQTSLYFCASSFDRGRVNEKLFFGSGTQLSVL.